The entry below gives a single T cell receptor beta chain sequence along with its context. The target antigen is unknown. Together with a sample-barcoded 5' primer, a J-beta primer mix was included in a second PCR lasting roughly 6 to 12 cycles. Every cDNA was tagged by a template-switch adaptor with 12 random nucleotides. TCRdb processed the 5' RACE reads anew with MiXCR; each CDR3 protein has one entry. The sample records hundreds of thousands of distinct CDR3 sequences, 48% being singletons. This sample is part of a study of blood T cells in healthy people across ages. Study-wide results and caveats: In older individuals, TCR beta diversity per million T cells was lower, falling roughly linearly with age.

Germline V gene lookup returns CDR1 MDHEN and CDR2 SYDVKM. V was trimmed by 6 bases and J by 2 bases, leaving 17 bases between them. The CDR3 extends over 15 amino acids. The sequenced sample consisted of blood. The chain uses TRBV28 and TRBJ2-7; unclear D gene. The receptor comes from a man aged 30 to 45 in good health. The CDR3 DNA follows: TGTGCCAGCAGCTCGCCCGGCGTTACAACCTACGAGCAGTACTTC. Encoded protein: CASSSPGVTTYEQYF.